These 14 T cell receptor beta chains share one sample of origin, sequenced in a study of graft-versus-host responses after intestinal transplantation. Produced via immunoSEQ multiplex PCR; TCRdb's table is partial and in-frame only. Of around 6,700 clones in the sample, approximately 89% were seen once. The sample here was PBMCs, taken around 82 days after transplant. These receptors were collected from a human patient who received an intestinal transplant, so some T cells may come from the graft donor.

The CDR3 here is CASSQPNREQYF. The CDR3 DNA reads as TGCGCCAGCAGCCAACCTAACAGGGAACAGTACTTC. The chain carries TRBV4-1 and TRBJ2-7, with D possibly matching TRBD1 (6 bases). Germline CDR1 reads MGHRA; CDR2 reads YSYEKL. V lost 2 bases, J lost 10 bases, and 12 bases lay in between. CDR3 length equals 12 residues.

The genes are TRBV6-5 and TRBJ2-1, with 9 bases matching TRBD1. Per the germline V gene, CDR1 is MNHEY and CDR2 is SVGAGI. The CDR3 loop spans 15 amino acids. Losses at the gene ends were 4 bases for V and 9 bases for J; bases not matched to a gene: 10. CDR3 in DNA: TGTGCCAGCAGTTCGACCGGGACAGGGTTCAGTGAGCAGTTCTTC. Translating gives CASSSTGTGFSEQFF.

This chain connects TRBV4-1 to TRBJ2-3; 7 bases are shared with TRBD2. Per the germline V gene, CDR1 is MGHRA and CDR2 is YSYEKL. V shed 0 bases, J shed 0 bases, and the junction held 6 bases outside the gene matches. The CDR3 sequence is 17 residues long. CDR3 sequence reads: CASSQDRAGGSTDTQYF. CDR3 nucleotides: TGCGCCAGCAGCCAAGACCGGGCCGGGGGGAGCACAGATACGCAGTATTTT.

This clone occurred once. V and J are TRBV9 and TRBJ2-7, with TRBD2 as a possible D gene (7 bases). The CDR3 runs to 16 residues. The germline V gene encodes CDR1 SGDLS and CDR2 YYNGEE. V was clipped by 3 bases and J by 0 bases, with 16 bases between them. CDR3 sequence: CASSGGGGHSSYEQYV. The CDR3 nucleotides read TGTGCCAGCAGCGGGGGAGGGGGACACTCCTCCTACGAGCAGTACGTC.

The gene calls are TRBV27 and TRBJ2-1; 8 bases line up with TRBD1. This CDR3 is built from 13 residues. Germline V gene data show CDR1 as MNHEY and CDR2 as SMNVEV (reference sequence). The V and J ends lost 5 bases and 8 bases, in that order; junction bases with no gene match: 5. In nucleotides, the CDR3 is TGTGCCAGCAGTCCAGGACAGGGCTATGAGCAGTTCTTC. It specifies CASSPGQGYEQFF.

This clone appeared once. The chain couples TRBV19 to TRBJ1-4; no clear D. Germline V gene sequence: CDR1 LNHDA, CDR2 SQIVND (reference sequence). There are 18 residues in the CDR3. V gave up 9 bases and J gave up 0 bases, with 23 bases separating them. The CDR3 spells CASSRRSMSPATNEKLFF. CDR3 nucleotides: TGTGCCAGCAGCAGACGAAGTATGTCGCCAGCAACTAATGAAAAACTGTTTTTT.

The genes are TRBV11-3 and TRBJ2-7, with 10 positions matching TRBD2. Trimming at V came to 0 bases and at J to 2 bases, leaving 1 base not matched to a gene. Germline V CDR1 and CDR2: SGHNT, YENEEA. There are 15 residues in the CDR3. The CDR3 sequence is CASSLEGLAAYEQYF. As DNA, the CDR3 is TGTGCCAGCAGCTTAGAAGGACTAGCGGCCTACGAGCAGTACTTC.

The CDR3 loop is CASSEVGYNEQFF. CDR3 bases: TGTGCCAGCAGTGAAGTTGGCTACAATGAGCAGTTCTTC. The V and J genes are TRBV2 and TRBJ2-1; D is undetermined. The germline CDR1 and CDR2 sequences are SNHLY and FYNNEI. The germline V and J ends were trimmed by 1 base and 3 bases, with 4 bases remaining between them. The CDR3 sequence is 13 residues long. The whole variable domain, remainder taken from reference TRBV2 and TRBJ2-1, is EPEVTQTPSHQVTQMGQEVILRCVPISNHLYFYWYRQILGQKVEFLVSFYNNEISEKSEIFDDQFSVERPDGSNFTLKIRSTKLEDSAMYFCASSEVGYNEQFFGPGTRLTVL.

The chain employs TRBV29-1 and TRBJ1-2; D not resolved. The V gene lost 0 bases and the J gene lost 3 bases, with 26 bases spanning the gap. Germline CDR1 is SQVTM and CDR2 is ANQGSEA. CDR3 size: 19 residues. The CDR3 region is CSVEDRVGSRLHPYYGYTF. The CDR3 DNA sequence: TGCAGCGTTGAAGATCGGGTAGGGAGTCGATTACACCCATACTATGGCTACACCTTC.

The V call is TRBV28, the J call TRBJ2-7, with D tentatively TRBD1 or TRBD2 (5 bases each). Germline-derived CDR1 and CDR2 are MDHEN and SYDVKM. The ends were cut back, 7 bases at V and 3 bases at J, with 13 bases in the middle. The CDR3 runs to 13 residues. Here the CDR3 DNA reads TGTGCCAGCACCCGGGGCAGAGTCTACGAGCAGTACTTC. Amino acids: CASTRGRVYEQYF. Full variable domain (rest looked up from reference TRBV28 and TRBJ2-7): DVKVTQSSRYLVKRTGEKVFLECVQDMDHENMFWYRQDPGLGLRLIYFSYDVKMKEKGDIPEGYSVSREKKERFSLILESASTNQTSMYLCASTRGRVYEQYFGPGTRLTVT.

This clone was detected only a few times. The chain recombines TRBV2 with TRBJ2-5; TRBD2 matches 9 bases. Looked up from germline, CDR1 is SNHLY and CDR2 is FYNNEI. The length of the CDR3 is 15 residues. The V segment lost 4 bases and the J segment 9 bases; nucleotides outside the gene matches: 12. The CDR3 protein is CASSAASGVGGAQYF. The CDR3 DNA reads as TGTGCCAGCAGTGCGGCTAGCGGGGTCGGGGGGGCCCAGTACTTC.

The chain combines TRBV19 with TRBJ1-2; 8 bases align to TRBD1. Germline loops: CDR1 LNHDA, CDR2 SQIVND (reference sequence). V lost 6 bases, J lost 7 bases, and 7 bases stayed unmatched. This CDR3 has 13 residues. This CDR3 reads CASSSGQGFGYTF. The CDR3 nucleotides are TGTGCCAGTAGCTCTGGACAGGGCTTTGGCTACACCTTC.

The rearrangement links TRBV10-2 to TRBJ2-1; D unresolved. Germline V gene lookup returns CDR1 WSHSY and CDR2 SAAADI. The CDR3 is 17 residues long. The ends were cut back, 0 bases at V and 2 bases at J, with 14 bases in the middle. The CDR3 coding sequence is TGCGCCAGCAGTGAGTCGACGACGAATGATGCCTACAATGAGCAGTTCTTC. Its protein product is CASSESTTNDAYNEQFF.

The chain links TRBV27 to TRBJ2-3; 8 positions agree with TRBD2. CDR1 and CDR2 from the germline V gene are MNHEY and SMNVEV (reference sequence). V shed 6 bases and J 3 bases; nucleotides not matched to a gene: 8. The length of the CDR3 is 15 residues. CDR3 sequence (DNA): TGTGCCAGCAGCATCGGGGGGGCCATAACAGATACGCAGTATTTT. It translates to CASSIGGAITDTQYF.